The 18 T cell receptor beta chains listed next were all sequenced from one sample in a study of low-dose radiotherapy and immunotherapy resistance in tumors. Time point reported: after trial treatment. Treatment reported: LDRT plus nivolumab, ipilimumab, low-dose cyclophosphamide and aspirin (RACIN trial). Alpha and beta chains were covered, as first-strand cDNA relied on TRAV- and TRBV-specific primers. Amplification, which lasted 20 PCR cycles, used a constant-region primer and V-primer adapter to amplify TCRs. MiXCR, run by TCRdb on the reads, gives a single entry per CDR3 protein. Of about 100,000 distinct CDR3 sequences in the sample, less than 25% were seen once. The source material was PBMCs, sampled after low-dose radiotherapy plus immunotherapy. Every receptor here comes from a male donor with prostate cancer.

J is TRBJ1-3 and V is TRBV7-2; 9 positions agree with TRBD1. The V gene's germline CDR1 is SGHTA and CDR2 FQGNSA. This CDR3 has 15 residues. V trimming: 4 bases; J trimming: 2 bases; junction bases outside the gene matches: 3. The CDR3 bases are TGTGCCAGCAGCTACAGGGGGCCCCCTGGAAACACCATATATTTT. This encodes CASSYRGPPGNTIYF. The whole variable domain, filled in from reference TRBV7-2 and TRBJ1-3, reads GAGVSQSPSNKVTEKGKDVELRCDPISGHTALYWYRQSLGQGLEFLIYFQGNSAPDKSGLPSDRFSAERTGGSVSTLTIQRTQQEDSAVYLCASSYRGPPGNTIYFGEGSWLTVV.

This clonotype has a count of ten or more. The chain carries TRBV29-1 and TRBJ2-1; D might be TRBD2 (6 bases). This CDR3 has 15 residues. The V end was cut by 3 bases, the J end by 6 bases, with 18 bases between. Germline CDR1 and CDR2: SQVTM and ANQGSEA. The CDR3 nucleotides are TGCAGCGTTGACCCCCCGGGCGGGGAGGCCAATGAGCAGTTCTTC. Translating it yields CSVDPPGGEANEQFF.

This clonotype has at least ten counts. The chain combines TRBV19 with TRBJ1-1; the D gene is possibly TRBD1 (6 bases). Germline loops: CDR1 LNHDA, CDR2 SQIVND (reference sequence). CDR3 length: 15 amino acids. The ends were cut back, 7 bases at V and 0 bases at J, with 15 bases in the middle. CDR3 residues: CASTVRGPMNTEAFF. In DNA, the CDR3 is TGTGCCAGTACAGTTCGGGGGCCCATGAACACTGAAGCTTTCTTT.

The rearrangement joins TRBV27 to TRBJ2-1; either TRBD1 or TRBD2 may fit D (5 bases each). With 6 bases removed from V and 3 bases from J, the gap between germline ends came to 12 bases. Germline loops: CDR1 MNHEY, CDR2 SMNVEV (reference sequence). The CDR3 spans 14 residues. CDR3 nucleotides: TGTGCCAGCAGACAAGAGGGGAACTACAATGAGCAGTTCTTC. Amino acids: CASRQEGNYNEQFF.

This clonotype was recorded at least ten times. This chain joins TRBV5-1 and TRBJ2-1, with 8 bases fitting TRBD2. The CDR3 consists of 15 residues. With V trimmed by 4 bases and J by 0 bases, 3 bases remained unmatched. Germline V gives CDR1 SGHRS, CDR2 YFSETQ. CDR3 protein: CASSIGGASYNEQFF. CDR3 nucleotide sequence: TGCGCCAGCAGCATCGGGGGGGCCTCCTACAATGAGCAGTTCTTC.

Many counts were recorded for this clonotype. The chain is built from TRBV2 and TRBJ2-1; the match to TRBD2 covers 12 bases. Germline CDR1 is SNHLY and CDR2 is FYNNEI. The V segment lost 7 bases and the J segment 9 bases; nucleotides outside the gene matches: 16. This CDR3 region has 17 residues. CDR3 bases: TGTGCCAGCACCCTCCCAAGGGCTAGCGGGGGGGATGGTGAGCAGTTCTTC. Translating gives CASTLPRASGGDGEQFF.

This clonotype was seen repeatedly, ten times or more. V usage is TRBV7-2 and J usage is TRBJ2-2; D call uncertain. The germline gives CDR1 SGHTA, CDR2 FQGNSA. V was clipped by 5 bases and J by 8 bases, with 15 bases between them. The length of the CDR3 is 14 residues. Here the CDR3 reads CASSLQSNAGELFF. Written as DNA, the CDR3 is TGTGCCAGCAGCCTACAATCAAATGCGGGGGAGCTGTTTTTT.

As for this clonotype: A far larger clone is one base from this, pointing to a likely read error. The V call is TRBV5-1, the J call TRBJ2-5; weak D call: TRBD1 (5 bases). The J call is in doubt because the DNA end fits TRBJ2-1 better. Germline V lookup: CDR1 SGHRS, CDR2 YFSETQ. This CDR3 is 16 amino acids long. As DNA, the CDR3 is TGCGCCAGCAGCTTGGTGATGGGGCCAGCAGGAGATGAGCAGTTCTTC. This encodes CASSLVMGPAGDEQFF.

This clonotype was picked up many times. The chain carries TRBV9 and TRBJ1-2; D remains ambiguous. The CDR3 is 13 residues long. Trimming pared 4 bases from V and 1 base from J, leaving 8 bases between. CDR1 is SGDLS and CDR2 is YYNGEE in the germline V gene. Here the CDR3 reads CASSLSVNYGYTF. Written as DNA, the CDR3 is TGTGCCAGCAGCCTCAGTGTTAACTATGGCTACACCTTC.

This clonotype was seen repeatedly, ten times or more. CDR3 sequence: CASSFGPDSEQFF. The CDR3, as DNA: TGTGCCAGCAGCTTCGGTCCTGACAGTGAGCAGTTCTTC. The chain couples TRBV7-3 to TRBJ2-1; D is perhaps TRBD1 (5 bases). Trimming stripped 3 bases from V and 9 bases from J, with 12 bases between. Germline V lookup: CDR1 SGHTA, CDR2 FQGTGA. The CDR3 length is 13 residues.

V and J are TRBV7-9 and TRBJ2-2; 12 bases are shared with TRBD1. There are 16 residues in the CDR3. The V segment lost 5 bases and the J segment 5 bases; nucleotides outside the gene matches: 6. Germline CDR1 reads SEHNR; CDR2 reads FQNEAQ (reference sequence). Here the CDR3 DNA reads TGTGCCAGCAGCGGACCGGGACAGGGGGCTACCGGGGAGCTGTTTTTT. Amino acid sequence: CASSGPGQGATGELFF.

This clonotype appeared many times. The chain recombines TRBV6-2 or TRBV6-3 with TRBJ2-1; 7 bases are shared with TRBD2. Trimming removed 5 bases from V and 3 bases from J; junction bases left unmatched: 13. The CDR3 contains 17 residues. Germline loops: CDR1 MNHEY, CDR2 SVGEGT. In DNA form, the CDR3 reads TGTGCCAGCAGTCCATCTCGAGGTATAGCGGGCTACAATGAGCAGTTCTTC. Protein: CASSPSRGIAGYNEQFF.

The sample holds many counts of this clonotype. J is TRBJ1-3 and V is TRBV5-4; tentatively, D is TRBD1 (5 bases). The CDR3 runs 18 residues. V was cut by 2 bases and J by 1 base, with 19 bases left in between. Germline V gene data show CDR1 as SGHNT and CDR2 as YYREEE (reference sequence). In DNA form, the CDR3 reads TGTGCCAGCAGCTTAGGGGTCGGGGGACCTGGGTCTGGAAACACCATATATTTT. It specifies CASSLGVGGPGSGNTIYF.

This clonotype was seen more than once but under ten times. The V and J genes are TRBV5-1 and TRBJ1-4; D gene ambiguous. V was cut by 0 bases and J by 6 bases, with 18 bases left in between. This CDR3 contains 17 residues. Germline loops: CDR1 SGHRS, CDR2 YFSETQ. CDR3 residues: CASSLGIYSRGDEKLFF. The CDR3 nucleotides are TGCGCCAGCAGCTTGGGGATCTACTCCCGTGGGGATGAAAAACTGTTTTTT.

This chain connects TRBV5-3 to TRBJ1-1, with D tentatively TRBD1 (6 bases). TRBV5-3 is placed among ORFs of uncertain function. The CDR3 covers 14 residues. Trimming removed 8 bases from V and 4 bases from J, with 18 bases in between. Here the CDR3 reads CASAPGGDGTEAFF. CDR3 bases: TGTGCCAGCGCGCCCGGGGGCGATGGCACTGAAGCTTTCTTT.

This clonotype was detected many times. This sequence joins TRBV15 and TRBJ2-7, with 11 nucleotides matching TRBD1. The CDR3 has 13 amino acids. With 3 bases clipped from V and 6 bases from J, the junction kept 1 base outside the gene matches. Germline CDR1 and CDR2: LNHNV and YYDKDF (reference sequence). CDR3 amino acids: CATSRDRGREQYF. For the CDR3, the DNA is TGTGCCACCAGCAGGGACAGGGGGCGCGAGCAGTACTTC.

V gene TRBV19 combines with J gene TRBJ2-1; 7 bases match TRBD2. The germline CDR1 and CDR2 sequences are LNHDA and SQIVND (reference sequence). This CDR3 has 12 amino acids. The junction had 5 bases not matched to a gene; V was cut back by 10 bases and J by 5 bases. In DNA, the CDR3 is TGTGCCACCGGCGGGGGAGACAATGAGCAGTTCTTC. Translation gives CATGGGDNEQFF.

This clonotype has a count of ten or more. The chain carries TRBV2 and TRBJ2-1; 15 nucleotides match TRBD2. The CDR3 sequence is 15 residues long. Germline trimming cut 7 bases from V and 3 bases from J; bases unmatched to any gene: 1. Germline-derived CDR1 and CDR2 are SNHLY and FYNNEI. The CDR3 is CASTGLAGGYNEQFF. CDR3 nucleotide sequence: TGTGCCAGCACGGGACTAGCGGGGGGCTACAATGAGCAGTTCTTC.